This entry is about one TCR beta chain. Its target is not known. The data were obtained in a study of cytomegalovirus exposure and HLA in healthy donors. Study conclusions and caveats: Most of the CMV-associated TCR beta chains (in a later analysis) appeared to be HLA-restricted. Common viral pathogens seemed, in a later analysis, to connect with several of the most significant clusters. Segments of the TCR beta V type were, in most cases, productive about 90% or about 30% of the time in an earlier analysis.

Primers included in the PCR were 60 Vbeta and 13 Jbeta primers. The data were produced by immunoSEQ multiplex PCR, yet TCRdb's version contains in-frame clones alone and is incomplete. The sample has around 90,000 clones, under 85% seen once. V lost 5 bases and J 6 bases, leaving 16 bases between the germline ends. This CDR3 is built from 14 residues. Germline loops: CDR1 MNHEY, CDR2 SMNVEV (reference sequence). The chain is built from TRBV27 and TRBJ1-1, with D perhaps matching TRBD1 (5 bases). Material for sequencing was PBMCs. This TCR was sampled from a man under 40 in good health and CMV-seronegative. DNA for the CDR3: TGTGCCAGCAGTCGCTTAGGCAGGGTTCCTGAAGCTTTCTTT. Protein: CASSRLGRVPEAFF.